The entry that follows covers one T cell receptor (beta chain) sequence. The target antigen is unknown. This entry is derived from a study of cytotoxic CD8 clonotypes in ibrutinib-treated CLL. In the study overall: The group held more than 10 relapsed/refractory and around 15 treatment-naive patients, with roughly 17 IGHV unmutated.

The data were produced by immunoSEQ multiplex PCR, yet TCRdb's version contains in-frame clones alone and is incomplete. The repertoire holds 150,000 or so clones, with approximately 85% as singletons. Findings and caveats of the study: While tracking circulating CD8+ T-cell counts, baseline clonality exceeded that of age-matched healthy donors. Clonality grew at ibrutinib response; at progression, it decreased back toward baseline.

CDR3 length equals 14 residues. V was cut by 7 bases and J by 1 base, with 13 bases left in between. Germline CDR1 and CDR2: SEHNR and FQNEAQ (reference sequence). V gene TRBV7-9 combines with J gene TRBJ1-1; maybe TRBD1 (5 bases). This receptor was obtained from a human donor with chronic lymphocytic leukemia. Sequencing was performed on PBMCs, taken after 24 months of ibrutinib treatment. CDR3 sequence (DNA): TGTGCCAGCAACATAAATACAGGGAACACTGAAGCTTTCTTT. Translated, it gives CASNINTGNTEAFF. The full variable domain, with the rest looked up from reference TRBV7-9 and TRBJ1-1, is DTGVSQNPRHKITKRGQNVTFRCDPISEHNRLYWYRQTLGQGPEFLTYFQNEAQLEKSRLLSDRFSAERPKGSFSTLEIQRTEQGDSAMYLCASNINTGNTEAFFGQGTRLTVV.